A selection of T cell receptor beta chains follows, all from one sample in a study of cytomegalovirus exposure and HLA in healthy donors. TCRdb's copy holds only in-frame clones and misses some; the assay was immunoSEQ multiplex PCR. The sample includes 110,000 to 150,000 clones, over 70% of them seen just once. The sequenced sample was PBMCs. The source is a male donor in good health and CMV-seronegative. CDR3s include the opening cysteine and the closing phenylalanine or tryptophan. A D gene is named only where the DNA matches it firmly. Only part of the rows carry a size: once, few, many, or a class if the clone is expanded.

v_call: TRBV5-1; clone_size: NA; d_call: TRBD2; j_call: TRBJ2-1; cdr3_aa: CASSLRTSGGPLVGEQFF; cdr3_nt: TGCGCCAGCAGCCTTCGGACTAGCGGGGGCCCTCTGGTGGGTGAGCAGTTCTTC
v_call: TRBV5-4; clone_size: NA; d_call: TRBD1; j_call: TRBJ1-2; cdr3_aa: CASSLDRGGYTF; cdr3_nt: TGTGCCAGCAGCTTGGACAGGGGCGGCTACACCTTC
v_call: TRBV7-2; clone_size: NA; d_call: NA; j_call: TRBJ2-7; cdr3_aa: CASSLAPSVPRDEQYF; cdr3_nt: TGTGCCAGCAGCTTAGCGCCAAGCGTTCCTCGCGACGAGCAGTACTTC
v_call: TRBV7-2; clone_size: NA; d_call: NA; j_call: TRBJ1-2; cdr3_aa: CASSLGPGYGYTF; cdr3_nt: TGTGCCAGCAGCTTAGGTCCCGGGTATGGCTACACCTTC
v_call: TRBV4-3; clone_size: NA; d_call: TRBD1; j_call: TRBJ1-5; cdr3_aa: CASSQGIGQGDQPQHF; cdr3_nt: TGCGCCAGCAGCCAAGGAATCGGGCAGGGGGATCAGCCCCAGCATTTT
v_call: TRBV2; clone_size: NA; d_call: NA; j_call: TRBJ1-5; cdr3_aa: CASRQQGINNQPQHF; cdr3_nt: TGTGCCAGCAGACAACAGGGAATCAACAATCAGCCCCAGCATTTT
v_call: TRBV4-1; clone_size: NA; d_call: TRBD1; j_call: TRBJ1-1; cdr3_aa: CASSRRQGAAGTEAFF; cdr3_nt: TGCGCCAGCAGCCGTAGACAGGGGGCGGCCGGGACTGAAGCTTTCTTT
v_call: TRBV7-6; clone_size: NA; d_call: NA; j_call: TRBJ2-2; cdr3_aa: CASGIAALDTGELFF; cdr3_nt: TGTGCCAGCGGCATAGCGGCCCTTGACACCGGGGAGCTGTTTTTT
v_call: TRBV4-3; clone_size: NA; d_call: TRBD2; j_call: TRBJ2-3; cdr3_aa: CASSQETTSGRTDTQYF; cdr3_nt: TGCGCCAGCAGCCAAGAGACTACTAGCGGTCGCACAGATACGCAGTATTTT
v_call: TRBV30; clone_size: NA; d_call: NA; j_call: TRBJ1-3; cdr3_aa: CAWSDSLRGNTIYF; cdr3_nt: TGTGCCTGGAGTGACTCACTGAGGGGAAACACCATATATTTT
v_call: TRBV9; clone_size: NA; d_call: NA; j_call: TRBJ1-2; cdr3_aa: CASRGEDGYTF; cdr3_nt: TGTGCCAGCCGGGGGGAAGATGGCTACACCTTC
v_call: TRBV27; clone_size: NA; d_call: NA; j_call: TRBJ2-3; cdr3_aa: CASSLTADTQYF; cdr3_nt: TGTGCCAGCAGTTTAACGGCAGATACGCAGTATTTT
v_call: TRBV7-2; clone_size: NA; d_call: NA; j_call: TRBJ1-5; cdr3_aa: CASSLERGQPQHF; cdr3_nt: TGTGCCAGCAGCTTAGAGCGGGGTCAGCCCCAGCATTTT
v_call: TRBV6-4; clone_size: NA; d_call: NA; j_call: TRBJ1-2; cdr3_aa: CASSDGGGKNGYTF; cdr3_nt: TGTGCCAGCAGTGACGGAGGCGGTAAAAATGGCTACACCTTC
v_call: TRBV7-6; clone_size: once; d_call: TRBD1; j_call: TRBJ2-3; cdr3_aa: CASSLAGTGLTDTQYF; cdr3_nt: TGTGCCAGCAGCTTAGCCGGGACAGGGCTCACAGATACGCAGTATTTT
v_call: TRBV29-1; clone_size: NA; d_call: NA; j_call: TRBJ1-3; cdr3_aa: CSVTEGSNSGNTIYF; cdr3_nt: TGCAGCGTGACCGAGGGTTCCAACTCTGGAAACACCATATATTTT
v_call: TRBV18; clone_size: NA; d_call: NA; j_call: TRBJ2-2; cdr3_aa: CASTPRQANTGELFF; cdr3_nt: TGTGCCAGCACCCCCCGGCAGGCCAACACCGGGGAGCTGTTTTTT
v_call: TRBV21-1; clone_size: NA; d_call: NA; j_call: TRBJ1-1; cdr3_aa: CASSKGRGLRWIMNTEAFF; cdr3_nt: TGTGCCAGCAGCAAAGGACGAGGGCTGAGATGGATCATGAACACTGAAGCTTTCTTT
v_call: TRBV6-5; clone_size: NA; d_call: NA; j_call: TRBJ1-5; cdr3_aa: CASSYSGGNQPQHF; cdr3_nt: TGTGCCAGCAGTTATTCAGGGGGCAATCAGCCCCAGCATTTT
v_call: TRBV6-1; clone_size: once; d_call: TRBD2; j_call: TRBJ2-3; cdr3_aa: CASSIPSGMLDTQYF; cdr3_nt: TGTGCCAGCAGTATCCCTAGCGGAATGTTAGATACGCAGTATTTT
v_call: TRBV7-8; clone_size: NA; d_call: TRBD1; j_call: TRBJ2-5; cdr3_aa: CASSLGRDSQTQYF; cdr3_nt: TGTGCCAGCAGCTTAGGCCGGGACAGCCAGACCCAGTACTTC
v_call: TRBV5-4; clone_size: NA; d_call: NA; j_call: TRBJ2-1; cdr3_aa: CASSDIDLANPGNEQFF; cdr3_nt: TGTGCCAGCAGCGACATCGACCTAGCCAACCCGGGCAATGAGCAGTTCTTC
v_call: TRBV5-6; clone_size: NA; d_call: NA; j_call: TRBJ2-2; cdr3_aa: CASSSTPTGELFF; cdr3_nt: TGTGCCAGCAGCTCGACTCCCACCGGGGAGCTGTTTTTT
v_call: TRBV14; clone_size: NA; d_call: NA; j_call: TRBJ2-7; cdr3_aa: CASSQAGTSKQYF; cdr3_nt: TGTGCCAGCAGCCAAGCCGGGACATCCAAGCAGTACTTC
v_call: TRBV4-3; clone_size: NA; d_call: TRBD1; j_call: TRBJ2-7; cdr3_aa: CASSQGAGTDNYEQYF; cdr3_nt: TGCGCCAGCAGCCAGGGCGCCGGGACAGACAACTACGAGCAGTACTTC
v_call: TRBV9; clone_size: NA; d_call: NA; j_call: TRBJ1-1; cdr3_aa: CASSVDSPYTEAFF; cdr3_nt: TGTGCCAGCAGTGTGGACAGCCCATACACTGAAGCTTTCTTT
v_call: TRBV7-2; clone_size: NA; d_call: TRBD1; j_call: TRBJ1-1; cdr3_aa: CASSLGTGSVTEAFF; cdr3_nt: TGTGCCAGCAGCTTAGGGACAGGGTCGGTAACTGAAGCTTTCTTT
v_call: TRBV2; clone_size: NA; d_call: TRBD1; j_call: TRBJ2-7; cdr3_aa: CASSQDRFSYEQYF; cdr3_nt: TGTGCCAGCAGTCAGGACAGGTTCTCCTACGAGCAGTACTTC
v_call: TRBV7-3; clone_size: NA; d_call: TRBD2; j_call: TRBJ2-3; cdr3_aa: CASSLAPRGGGDTQYF; cdr3_nt: TGTGCCAGCAGCTTAGCTCCGCGGGGGGGAGGAGATACGCAGTATTTT
v_call: TRBV11-2; clone_size: NA; d_call: NA; j_call: TRBJ1-6; cdr3_aa: CASSLALNQGSPLHF; cdr3_nt: TGTGCCAGCAGCTTAGCGTTGAACCAGGGTTCACCCCTCCACTTT
v_call: TRBV5-1; clone_size: once; d_call: NA; j_call: TRBJ1-1; cdr3_aa: CASSSTGPEAFF; cdr3_nt: TGCGCCAGCAGCTCGACAGGACCTGAAGCTTTCTTT
v_call: TRBV2; clone_size: once; d_call: TRBD1; j_call: TRBJ1-5; cdr3_aa: CATRTGRNQPQHF; cdr3_nt: TGTGCCACAAGGACAGGGCGCAATCAGCCCCAGCATTTT
v_call: TRBV15; clone_size: NA; d_call: TRBD1; j_call: TRBJ2-7; cdr3_aa: CATSKGTGGGEQYF; cdr3_nt: TGTGCCACCAGCAAGGGGACAGGGGGGGGAGAGCAGTACTTC
v_call: TRBV7-9; clone_size: NA; d_call: NA; j_call: TRBJ1-2; cdr3_aa: CASSFIQGHGYTF; cdr3_nt: TGTGCCAGCAGCTTCATACAGGGCCATGGCTACACCTTC
v_call: TRBV2; clone_size: few; d_call: NA; j_call: TRBJ1-1; cdr3_aa: CASREQGSGTEAFF; cdr3_nt: TGTGCCAGCAGAGAACAGGGATCGGGCACTGAAGCTTTCTTT
v_call: TRBV18; clone_size: NA; d_call: NA; j_call: TRBJ1-6; cdr3_aa: CASSLPGLSLVSPLHF; cdr3_nt: TGTGCCAGCTCACTCCCGGGGTTGAGTCTTGTATCACCCCTCCACTTT
v_call: TRBV19; clone_size: NA; d_call: NA; j_call: TRBJ2-3; cdr3_aa: CASSIGRGWTDTQYF; cdr3_nt: TGTGCCAGTAGTATAGGACGGGGGTGGACAGATACGCAGTATTTT
v_call: TRBV7-2; clone_size: NA; d_call: TRBD1; j_call: TRBJ1-2; cdr3_aa: CASSFSGQGRRGYTF; cdr3_nt: TGTGCCAGCAGCTTCTCCGGACAGGGGCGACGTGGCTACACCTTC
v_call: TRBV7-2; clone_size: NA; d_call: TRBD1; j_call: TRBJ1-2; cdr3_aa: CASSLVAGGANYGYTF; cdr3_nt: TGTGCCAGCAGCTTAGTGGCAGGGGGAGCTAACTATGGCTACACCTTC
v_call: TRBV9; clone_size: NA; d_call: TRBD1; j_call: TRBJ1-2; cdr3_aa: CASSDRDSSLANYGYTF; cdr3_nt: TGTGCCAGCAGCGATAGGGACAGTTCCCTAGCTAACTATGGCTACACCTTC
v_call: TRBV19; clone_size: NA; d_call: TRBD2; j_call: TRBJ2-7; cdr3_aa: CASSPRRGGPYEQYF; cdr3_nt: TGTGCCAGTAGTCCGAGGCGCGGGGGGCCGTACGAGCAGTACTTC
v_call: TRBV4-3; clone_size: NA; d_call: TRBD1; j_call: TRBJ1-2; cdr3_aa: CASSQLVPGQVNYGYTF; cdr3_nt: TGCGCCAGCAGCCAACTCGTCCCGGGACAGGTTAACTATGGCTACACCTTC
v_call: TRBV4-3; clone_size: once; d_call: TRBD2; j_call: TRBJ2-7; cdr3_aa: CASSQGRGGYEQYF; cdr3_nt: TGCGCCAGCAGCCAAGGACGGGGGGGGTACGAGCAGTACTTC
v_call: TRBV20-1; clone_size: NA; d_call: NA; j_call: TRBJ2-5; cdr3_aa: CSATRKETQYF; cdr3_nt: TGCAGTGCTACCAGGAAAGAGACCCAGTACTTC
v_call: TRBV5-6; clone_size: NA; d_call: NA; j_call: TRBJ1-1; cdr3_aa: CASSLSSRGTEAFF; cdr3_nt: TGTGCCAGCAGCTTATCTAGCCGGGGCACTGAAGCTTTCTTT
v_call: TRBV7-2; clone_size: few; d_call: TRBD2; j_call: TRBJ2-3; cdr3_aa: CASSWTSGGASTDTQYF; cdr3_nt: TGTGCCAGCAGCTGGACTAGCGGGGGGGCCAGCACAGATACGCAGTATTTT
v_call: TRBV29-1; clone_size: once; d_call: TRBD1; j_call: TRBJ1-1; cdr3_aa: CSALQGVDTEAFF; cdr3_nt: TGCAGCGCATTACAGGGGGTGGACACTGAAGCTTTCTTT
v_call: TRBV10-2; clone_size: once; d_call: NA; j_call: TRBJ1-2; cdr3_aa: CASSGGTYGYTF; cdr3_nt: TGCGCCAGCAGCGGAGGGACCTATGGCTACACCTTC
v_call: TRBV9; clone_size: NA; d_call: NA; j_call: TRBJ2-5; cdr3_aa: CASSVQGQETQYF; cdr3_nt: TGTGCCAGCAGCGTACAGGGGCAAGAGACCCAGTACTTC
v_call: TRBV7-9; clone_size: NA; d_call: TRBD1; j_call: TRBJ2-7; cdr3_aa: CASSVDRDEQYF; cdr3_nt: TGTGCCAGCAGCGTAGACAGGGACGAGCAGTACTTC
v_call: TRBV5-1; clone_size: NA; d_call: NA; j_call: TRBJ2-7; cdr3_aa: CASRVRLGLSYEQYF; cdr3_nt: TGCGCCAGCAGAGTCAGATTGGGGCTCTCCTACGAGCAGTACTTC